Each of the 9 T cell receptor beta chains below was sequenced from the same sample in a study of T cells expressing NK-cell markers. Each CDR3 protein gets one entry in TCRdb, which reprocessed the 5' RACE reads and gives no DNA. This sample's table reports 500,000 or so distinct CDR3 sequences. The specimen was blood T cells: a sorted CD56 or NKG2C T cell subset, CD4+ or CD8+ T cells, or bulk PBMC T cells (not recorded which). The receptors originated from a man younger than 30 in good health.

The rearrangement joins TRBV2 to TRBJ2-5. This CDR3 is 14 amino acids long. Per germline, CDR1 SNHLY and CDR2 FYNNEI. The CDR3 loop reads CASTGEIKRATQYF.

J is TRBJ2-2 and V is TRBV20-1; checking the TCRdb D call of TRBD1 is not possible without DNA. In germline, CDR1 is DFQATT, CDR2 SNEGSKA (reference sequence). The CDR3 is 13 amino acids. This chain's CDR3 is CSAMNRQTGELFF.

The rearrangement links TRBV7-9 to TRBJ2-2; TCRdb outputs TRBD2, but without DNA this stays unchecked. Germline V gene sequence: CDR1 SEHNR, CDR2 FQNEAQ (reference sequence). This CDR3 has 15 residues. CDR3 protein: CASSLGLALSGELFF.

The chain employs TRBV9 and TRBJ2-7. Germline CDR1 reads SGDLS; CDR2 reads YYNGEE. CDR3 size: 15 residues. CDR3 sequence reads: CASSVGSEVFYEQYF.

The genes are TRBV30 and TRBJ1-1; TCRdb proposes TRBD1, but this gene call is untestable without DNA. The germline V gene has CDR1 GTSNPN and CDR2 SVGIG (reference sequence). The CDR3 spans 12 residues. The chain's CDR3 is CAWDRASTEAFF.

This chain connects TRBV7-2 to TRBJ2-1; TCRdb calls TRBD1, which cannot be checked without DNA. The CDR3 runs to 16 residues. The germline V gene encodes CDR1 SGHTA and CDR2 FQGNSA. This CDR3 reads CASSFVSGIQTNEQFF.

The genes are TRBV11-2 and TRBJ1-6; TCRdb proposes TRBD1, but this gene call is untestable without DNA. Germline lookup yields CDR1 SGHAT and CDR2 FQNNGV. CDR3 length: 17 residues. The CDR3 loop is CASSFFRDRGFNSPLHF.

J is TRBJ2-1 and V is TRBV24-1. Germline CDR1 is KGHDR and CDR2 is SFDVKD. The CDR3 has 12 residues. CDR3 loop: CATSDWTSQQFF.

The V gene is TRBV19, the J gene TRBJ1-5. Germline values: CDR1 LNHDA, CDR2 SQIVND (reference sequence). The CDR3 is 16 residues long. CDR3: CASSPRDSGLDQPQHF. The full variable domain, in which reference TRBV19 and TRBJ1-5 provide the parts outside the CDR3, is DGGITQSPKYLFRKEGQNVTLSCEQNLNHDAMYWYRQDPGQGLRLIYYSQIVNDFQKGDIAEGYSVSREKKESFPLTVTSAQKNPTAFYLCASSPRDSGLDQPQHFGDGTRLSIL.